These 15 T cell receptor beta chains share one sample of origin, sequenced in a study of PD-1 blockade in classical Hodgkin lymphoma. Time point: cycle 4 day 1 (C4D1), after five to seven weeks of nivolumab. Every patient was affected by relapse after autologous stem cell transplantation, while exposure to brentuximab vedotin was not uniform. Repertoires were generated with immunoSEQ multiplex PCR, while TCRdb's copy carries only in-frame clones and drops some. Here the sample spans 15,000 to 20,000 clones, 83% being singletons. The sequencing here drew on peripheral blood mononuclear cells (PBMCs), taken before the fourth cycle of nivolumab. The receptors here all came from a human donor with classical Hodgkin lymphoma.

The chain has TRBV4-3 and TRBJ2-3; D not resolved. The ends were cut back, 0 bases at V and 1 base at J, with 5 bases in the middle. Per the germline V gene, CDR1 is LGHNA and CDR2 is YSLEER. There are 14 residues in the CDR3. CDR3 residues: CASSQDDRTDTQYF. CDR3 nucleotides: TGCGCCAGCAGCCAAGATGACCGCACAGATACGCAGTATTTT.

CDR3 region: CSAVGTGTYNEQFF. The CDR3 coding sequence is TGCAGCGCTGTCGGGACAGGGACCTACAATGAGCAGTTCTTC. The rearrangement uses TRBV29-1 and TRBJ2-1; 9 bases are shared with TRBD1. V trimming: 7 bases; J trimming: 2 bases; junction bases outside the gene matches: 6. Germline loops: CDR1 SQVTM, CDR2 ANQGSEA. The length of the CDR3 is 14 residues.

The J gene is TRBJ2-5, the V gene TRBV5-1; no firm D call. Trimming removed 2 bases from V and 2 bases from J, with 10 bases in between. CDR1 SGHRS and CDR2 YFSETQ come from the germline V gene. The length of the CDR3 is 14 residues. The CDR3 spells CASSLLGVQETQYF. DNA of the CDR3: TGCGCCAGCAGCTTATTGGGTGTACAAGAGACCCAGTACTTC.

The chain recombines TRBV5-4 with TRBJ2-1; TRBD1 matches at 10 bases. With 3 bases clipped from V and 5 bases from J, the junction kept 5 bases outside the gene matches. In germline, CDR1 is SGHNT, CDR2 YYREEE (reference sequence). CDR3 length: 15 amino acids. CDR3: CASSSGTGVHNEQFF. The CDR3, as DNA: TGTGCCAGCAGCTCCGGGACAGGGGTCCACAATGAGCAGTTCTTC. The variable domain in full, with the rest retrieved from reference TRBV5-4 and TRBJ2-1, is ETGVTQSPTHLIKTRGQQVTLRCSSQSGHNTVSWYQQALGQGPQFIFQYYREEENGRGNFPPRFSGLQFPNYSSELNVNALELDDSALYLCASSSGTGVHNEQFFGPGTRLTVL.

V usage is TRBV4-3 and J usage is TRBJ2-2, with D maybe TRBD1 (6 bases). This CDR3 contains 14 residues. Germline values: CDR1 LGHNA, CDR2 YSLEER. V was trimmed by 0 bases and J by 6 bases, leaving 8 bases between them. This CDR3 reads CASSQDHRAGELFF. As DNA, the CDR3 is TGCGCCAGCAGCCAAGACCACAGGGCCGGGGAGCTGTTTTTT.

The V call is TRBV5-1, the J call TRBJ1-4; D is uncertain. V dropped 2 bases and J dropped 3 bases, with 11 bases sitting between them. The CDR3 length is 15 residues. Per germline, CDR1 SGHRS and CDR2 YFSETQ. The chain's CDR3 is CASSLSSPPNEKLFF. Written as DNA, the CDR3 is TGCGCCAGCAGCTTATCCAGTCCTCCTAATGAAAAACTGTTTTTT.

V and J are TRBV5-1 and TRBJ1-2; 7 positions agree with TRBD1. J was trimmed by 1 base and V by 5 bases; bases with no gene match: 5. The V gene's germline CDR1 is SGHRS and CDR2 YFSETQ. This CDR3 has 14 residues. For the CDR3, the DNA is TGCGCCAGCAGTACGGGACAGAATAACTATGGCTACACCTTC. Protein product: CASSTGQNNYGYTF.

The chain is built from TRBV5-1 and TRBJ1-1, with a tentative D call TRBD1 (5 bases). V gave up 3 bases and J gave up 3 bases, with 9 bases separating them. Germline loops: CDR1 SGHRS, CDR2 YFSETQ. The CDR3 consists of 13 residues. CDR3 sequence reads: CASSWGGDTEAFF. In DNA form, the CDR3 reads TGCGCCAGCAGCTGGGGCGGGGACACTGAAGCTTTCTTT.

The rearrangement links TRBV7-9 to TRBJ1-5, with TRBD1 as a possible D gene (5 bases). The CDR3 length is 15 residues. The V end was cut by 5 bases, the J end by 4 bases, with 15 bases between. Germline CDR1 is SEHNR and CDR2 is FQNEAQ (reference sequence). The CDR3 DNA is TGTGCCAGCAGCCTAAACGGGGACCGAAATCAGCCCCAGCATTTT. Residues: CASSLNGDRNQPQHF.

The rearrangement links TRBV11-1 to TRBJ2-7; TRBD1 is a possible D gene (6 bases). The germline gives CDR1 SGHAT, CDR2 FQDESV (reference sequence). This CDR3 has 13 residues. Trimming stripped 6 bases from V and 2 bases from J, with 11 bases between. The CDR3 bases are TGTGCCAGCAGGGCCCCAGGGGCCTACGAGCAGTACTTC. The encoded protein is CASRAPGAYEQYF.

V usage is TRBV6-1 and J usage is TRBJ2-1; D unresolved. V lost 10 bases to trimming and J lost 2 bases, with 12 bases between them. CDR1 and CDR2 from the germline V gene are MNHNS and SASEGT. This CDR3 comprises 13 residues. The chain's CDR3 is CATTFGPYNEQFF. In DNA form, the CDR3 reads TGTGCCACCACGTTTGGACCCTACAATGAGCAGTTCTTC.

The V call is TRBV25-1, the J call TRBJ1-1; TRBD1 is a possible D gene (6 bases). This CDR3 has 12 residues. V dropped 4 bases and J dropped 3 bases, with 6 bases sitting between them. Germline V gene data show CDR1 as MGHDK and CDR2 as SYGVNS. The CDR3 region has the DNA TGTGCCAGCAGTGGGGGGCACACTGAAGCTTTCTTT. Translation: CASSGGHTEAFF.

J is TRBJ1-6 and V is TRBV7-3; tentative D call: TRBD1 (6 bases). V lost 8 bases to trimming and J lost 4 bases, with 12 bases between them. Germline CDR1 and CDR2: SGHTA and FQGTGA. This CDR3 contains 14 residues. The chain's CDR3 is CASSPGDYNSPLHF. CDR3 sequence (DNA): TGTGCCAGCTCTCCAGGGGATTATAATTCACCCCTCCACTTT.

V usage is TRBV5-1 and J usage is TRBJ2-3; perhaps TRBD2 as D (6 bases). V lost 5 bases and J 5 bases, leaving 15 bases between the germline ends. CDR3 length: 14 amino acids. CDR1 is SGHRS and CDR2 is YFSETQ in the germline V gene. This CDR3 reads CASSDGGGGDTQYF. CDR3 in DNA: TGCGCCAGCAGTGACGGGGGTGGTGGAGATACGCAGTATTTT. Complete variable domain (other parts from reference TRBV5-1 and TRBJ2-3): KAGVTQTPRYLIKTRGQQVTLSCSPISGHRSVSWYQQTPGQGLQFLFEYFSETQRNKGNFPGRFSGRQFSNSRSEMNVSTLELGDSALYLCASSDGGGGDTQYFGPGTRLTVL.

The J gene is TRBJ1-1, the V gene TRBV5-1; no definite D call. From germline, CDR1 is SGHRS and CDR2 YFSETQ. Trimming pared 0 bases from V and 7 bases from J, leaving 10 bases between. The CDR3 totals 13 residues. The CDR3: CASSLVQESEAFF. For the CDR3, the DNA is TGCGCCAGCAGCTTGGTGCAGGAAAGTGAAGCTTTCTTT. Combining the CDR3 with reference TRBV5-1 and TRBJ1-1 gives the whole variable domain KAGVTQTPRYLIKTRGQQVTLSCSPISGHRSVSWYQQTPGQGLQFLFEYFSETQRNKGNFPGRFSGRQFSNSRSEMNVSTLELGDSALYLCASSLVQESEAFFGQGTRLTVV.